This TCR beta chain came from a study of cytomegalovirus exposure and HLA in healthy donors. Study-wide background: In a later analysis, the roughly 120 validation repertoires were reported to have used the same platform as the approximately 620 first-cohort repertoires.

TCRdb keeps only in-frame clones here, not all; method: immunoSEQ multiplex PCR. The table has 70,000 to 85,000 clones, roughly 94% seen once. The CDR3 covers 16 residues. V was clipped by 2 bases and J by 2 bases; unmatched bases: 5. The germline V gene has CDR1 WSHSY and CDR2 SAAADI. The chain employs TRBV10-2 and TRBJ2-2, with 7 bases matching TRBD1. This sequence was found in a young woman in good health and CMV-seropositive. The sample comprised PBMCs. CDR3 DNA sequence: TGCGCCAGCAGTGAGCGACAGGGCAAAAACACCGGGGAGCTGTTTTTT. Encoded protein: CASSERQGKNTGELFF.